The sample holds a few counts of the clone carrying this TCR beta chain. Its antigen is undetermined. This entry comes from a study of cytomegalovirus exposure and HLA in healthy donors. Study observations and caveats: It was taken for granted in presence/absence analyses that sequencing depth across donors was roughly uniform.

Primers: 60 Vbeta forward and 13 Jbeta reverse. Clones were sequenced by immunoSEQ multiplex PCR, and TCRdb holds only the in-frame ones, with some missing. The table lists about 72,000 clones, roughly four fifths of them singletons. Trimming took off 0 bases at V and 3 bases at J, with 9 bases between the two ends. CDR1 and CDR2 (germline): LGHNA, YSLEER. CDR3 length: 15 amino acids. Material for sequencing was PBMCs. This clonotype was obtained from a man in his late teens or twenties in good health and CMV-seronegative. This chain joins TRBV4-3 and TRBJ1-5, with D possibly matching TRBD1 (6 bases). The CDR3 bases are TGCGCCAGCAGCCAAGAGGGGGCGAACAATCAGCCCCAGCATTTT. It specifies CASSQEGANNQPQHF.